The 5 T cell receptor beta chains reported below all come from one sample, sequenced in a study of identifying expanded T cells in peripheral blood. The repertoire was sequenced with immunoSEQ multiplex PCR; TCRdb's copy has only in-frame clones and lacks some. The sample has 70,000 to 95,000 clones, roughly 90% seen once; the top ten hold around 4%. The sample comprised blood. These receptors all stem from a person aged 18 to 75 in good health.

The rearrangement joins TRBV5-1 to TRBJ2-5, with TRBD2 identical over 8 bases. The V gene's germline CDR1 is SGHRS and CDR2 YFSETQ. J was trimmed by 4 bases and V by 1 base; bases with no gene match: 6. The length of the CDR3 is 15 residues. Here the CDR3 DNA reads TGCGCCAGCAGCTTGCGTAGCGGGGTAGTAGAGACCCAGTACTTC. Translating it yields CASSLRSGVVETQYF.

The V and J genes are TRBV6-1 and TRBJ1-1, with D unresolved. V shed 3 bases and J shed 1 base, with 9 bases lying between them. The CDR3 extends over 14 amino acids. The germline V gene has CDR1 MNHNS and CDR2 SASEGT. CDR3: CASSEGPENTEAFF. CDR3 coding DNA: TGTGCCAGCAGTGAGGGCCCAGAGAACACTGAAGCTTTCTTT.

V and J are TRBV4-1 and TRBJ1-3; D call uncertain. V was pared by 4 bases and J by 4 bases, with 2 bases between. This CDR3 contains 11 residues. CDR1 and CDR2 (germline): MGHRA, YSYEKL. The CDR3 nucleotides read TGCGCCAGCAGCCCCGGAAACACCATATATTTT. It specifies CASSPGNTIYF.

This clone occurred once. The chain links TRBV4-1 to TRBJ2-2; 10 positions agree with TRBD2. Trimming at V came to 5 bases and at J to 4 bases, leaving 13 bases not matched to a gene. The germline CDR1 and CDR2 sequences are MGHRA and YSYEKL. The CDR3 covers 18 residues. Here the CDR3 DNA reads TGCGCCAGCAGCGAGACCCATTCTAGCGGGAGTAGCACCGGGGAGCTGTTTTTT. Translation gives CASSETHSSGSSTGELFF.

This CDR3 is CASSPRTGAKGNEQFF. The CDR3 DNA is TGTGCCAGCAGCCCGAGGACAGGCGCGAAAGGCAATGAGCAGTTCTTC. V gene TRBV11-1 combines with J gene TRBJ2-1, with 7 bases identical to TRBD1. The CDR3 totals 16 residues. CDR1 and CDR2 (germline): SGHAT, FQDESV (reference sequence). V was clipped by 5 bases and J by 6 bases; unmatched bases: 13.